This T cell receptor beta chain is drawn from a study of blood T cell repertoires in COVID-19. Study-wide background: PBMCs, B-cell-depleted T cells, or T cells were the source of the cDNA or gDNA that made up the material.

Looked up from germline, CDR1 is MRHNA and CDR2 is SNTAGT. This CDR3 comprises 15 residues. Deletions cut 7 bases from V and 3 bases from J, with 16 bases between. Under the authors' procedure: Amplification of reference gene primers provided the estimated nucleated cell counts. TCRdb's table, derived via immunoSEQ multiplex PCR, lists solely in-frame clones and lacks some. The DNA was the basis for D and trimming; V, J and clone size are from that table. This sample yields some 670,000 clones, of which just under 90% are seen a single time; roughly 0.25% belongs to the top ten. The sequencing input was peripheral blood. The clonotype comes from a young woman with acute or convalescent COVID-19. V usage is TRBV6-4 and J usage is TRBJ1-5; D is uncertain. CDR3 sequence reads: CASIGWQRDNQPQHF. The CDR3 DNA is TGTGCCAGCATCGGTTGGCAGCGGGACAATCAGCCCCAGCATTTT.